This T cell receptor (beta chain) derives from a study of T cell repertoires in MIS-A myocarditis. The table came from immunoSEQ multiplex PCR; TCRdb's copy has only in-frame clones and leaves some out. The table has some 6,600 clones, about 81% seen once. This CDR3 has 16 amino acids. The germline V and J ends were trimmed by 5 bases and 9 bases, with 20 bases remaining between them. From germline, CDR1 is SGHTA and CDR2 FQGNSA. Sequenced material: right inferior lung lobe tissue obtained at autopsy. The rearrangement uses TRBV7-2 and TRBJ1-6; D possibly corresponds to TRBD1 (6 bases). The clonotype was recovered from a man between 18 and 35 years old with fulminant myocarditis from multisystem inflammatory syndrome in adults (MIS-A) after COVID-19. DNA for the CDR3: TGTGCCAGCAGCCTGGGGGGGGCGGCGGCTAGTTCACCCCTCCACTTT. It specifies CASSLGGAAASSPLHF.